The 19 T cell receptor beta chains presented below share a single source sample, sequenced in a study of cytomegalovirus exposure and HLA in healthy donors. Vbeta (60) and Jbeta (13) primers were used in the PCR. Clones were sequenced by immunoSEQ multiplex PCR, and TCRdb holds only the in-frame ones, with some missing. The data contain 180,000 or so clones, about four fifths of them singletons. Sequencing was carried out using PBMCs. These receptors were collected from a middle-aged man in good health and CMV-seronegative.

The CDR3 loop is CASTEGLAKNIQYF. As DNA, the CDR3 is TGTGCCAGCACCGAGGGCTTAGCCAAAAACATTCAGTACTTC. This chain uses TRBV5-6 with TRBJ2-4; maybe TRBD2 (5 bases). The CDR3 runs 14 residues. With 6 bases removed from V and 0 bases from J, the gap between germline ends came to 10 bases. Germline loops: CDR1 SGHDT, CDR2 YYEEEE. The complete variable domain, with remaining parts taken from reference TRBV5-6 and TRBJ2-4, reads DAGVTQSPTHLIKTRGQQVTLRCSPKSGHDTVSWYQQALGQGPQFIFQYYEEEERQRGNFPDRFSGHQFPNYSSELNVNALLLGDSALYLCASTEGLAKNIQYFGAGTRLSVL.

The CDR3 here is CASNASLVFEQYF. Written as DNA, the CDR3 is TGTGCCAGCAACGCGTCACTAGTATTCGAGCAGTACTTC. The chain joins TRBV7-2 to TRBJ2-7, with a tentative D call TRBD2 (5 bases). Per the germline V gene, CDR1 is SGHTA and CDR2 is FQGNSA. V lost 7 bases, J lost 6 bases, and 16 bases lay in between. CDR3 size: 13 residues.

The chain has TRBV2 and TRBJ2-1, with TRBD2 matching 10 bases. V gave up 6 bases and J gave up 7 bases; unmatched junction bases: 9. The CDR3 is 15 residues long. In germline, CDR1 is SNHLY, CDR2 FYNNEI. DNA of the CDR3: TGTGCCAGCAGGTACGGGACTAGCGAGGTAAATGAGCAGTTCTTC. This encodes CASRYGTSEVNEQFF.

The chain links TRBV4-1 to TRBJ1-5; D call uncertain. This CDR3 has 16 residues. Germline-derived CDR1 and CDR2 are MGHRA and YSYEKL. V gave up 4 bases and J gave up 1 base, with 14 bases separating them. The CDR3 coding sequence is TGCGCCAGCAGCCCGCGACCACAGAGCAGCAATCAGCCCCAGCATTTT. This translates into CASSPRPQSSNQPQHF.

This chain's CDR3 is CSVGQHEAFF. The DNA of the CDR3 is TGCAGCGTTGGACAGCATGAAGCTTTCTTT. The rearrangement joins TRBV29-1 to TRBJ1-1; D is possibly TRBD1 (5 bases). CDR3 length: 10 amino acids. Germline CDR1 and CDR2: SQVTM and ANQGSEA. The ends were cut back, 4 bases at V and 7 bases at J, with 7 bases in the middle. Together with reference TRBV29-1 and TRBJ1-1, the CDR3 gives the full variable domain: SAVISQKPSRDICQRGTSLTIQCQVDSQVTMMFWYRQQPGQSLTLIATANQGSEATYESGFVIDKFPISRPNLTFSTLTVSNMSPEDSSIYLCSVGQHEAFFGQGTRLTVV.

The rearrangement joins TRBV7-2 to TRBJ2-7; D not certain. Germline CDR1 SGHTA, CDR2 FQGNSA. The CDR3 has 14 amino acids. The V gene lost 3 bases and the J gene lost 4 bases, with 13 bases spanning the gap. The CDR3 bases are TGTGCCAGCAGCTTGGGCCCCGCTGCGTACGAGCAGTACTTC. Translating it yields CASSLGPAAYEQYF.

This sequence joins TRBV5-4 and TRBJ1-4, with D unresolved. V was cut by 4 bases and J by 3 bases, with 7 bases left in between. The CDR3 is 13 residues long. Per germline, CDR1 SGHNT and CDR2 YYREEE (reference sequence). The DNA for the CDR3 is TGTGCCAGCAGCCTCCGGGCTAATGAAAAACTGTTTTTT. It yields the protein CASSLRANEKLFF.

The chain recombines TRBV4-1 with TRBJ2-2; possibly TRBD1 for D (6 bases). The length of the CDR3 is 15 residues. The V and J ends lost 1 base and 4 bases respectively, with 10 bases between them. The germline V gene has CDR1 MGHRA and CDR2 YSYEKL. CDR3: CASSQGQGRTGELFF. As DNA, the CDR3 is TGCGCCAGCAGCCAAGGGCAGGGGCGCACCGGGGAGCTGTTTTTT.

This chain links TRBV7-9 with TRBJ2-4, with 8 bases that match TRBD2. Per germline, CDR1 SEHNR and CDR2 FQNEAQ (reference sequence). CDR3 length: 16 amino acids. V shed 8 bases, J shed 0 bases, and the junction held 9 bases outside the gene matches. This CDR3 is CASAPGGVVAKNIQYF. The CDR3 DNA reads as TGTGCCAGCGCGCCGGGGGGGGTTGTAGCCAAAAACATTCAGTACTTC. The whole variable domain, filled in from reference TRBV7-9 and TRBJ2-4, reads DTGVSQNPRHKITKRGQNVTFRCDPISEHNRLYWYRQTLGQGPEFLTYFQNEAQLEKSRLLSDRFSAERPKGSFSTLEIQRTEQGDSAMYLCASAPGGVVAKNIQYFGAGTRLSVL.

V and J are TRBV14 and TRBJ2-2; 7 bases fit TRBD1. Looked up from germline, CDR1 is SGHDN and CDR2 is FVKESK. The CDR3 spans 16 residues. Trimming took 1 base from V and 1 from J; bases not matched to a gene: 3. Here the CDR3 reads CASSQVGTENTGELFF. The DNA for the CDR3 is TGTGCCAGCAGCCAAGTCGGGACAGAGAACACCGGGGAGCTGTTTTTT.

The chain uses TRBV7-8 and TRBJ2-7; D is perhaps TRBD2 (6 bases). Germline values: CDR1 SGHVS, CDR2 FQNEAQ. This CDR3 has 15 residues. V was cut by 2 bases and J by 3 bases, with 14 bases left in between. CDR3 protein: CASSLIKRVNYEQYF. The DNA for the CDR3 is TGTGCCAGCAGCTTAATCAAGCGGGTGAACTACGAGCAGTACTTC.

The chain combines TRBV12-5 with TRBJ2-3; no firm D call. The V end was cut by 6 bases, the J end by 1 base, with 8 bases between. Germline V gene data show CDR1 as LGHNT and CDR2 as FRNRAP. This CDR3 comprises 13 residues. CDR3 DNA sequence: TGTGCTAGTGGCCTAGGAGGCACAGATACGCAGTATTTT. Translated: CASGLGGTDTQYF. The whole variable domain, remainder taken from reference TRBV12-5 and TRBJ2-3, is DARVTQTPRHKVTEMGQEVTMRCQPILGHNTVFWYRQTMMQGLELLAYFRNRAPLDDSGMPKDRFSAEMPDATLATLKIQPSEPRDSAVYFCASGLGGTDTQYFGPGTRLTVL.

The chain is built from TRBV18 and TRBJ2-1, with a tentative D call TRBD2 (6 bases). Trimming shortened V by 0 bases and J by 8 bases, and 11 bases separated the two germline ends. Germline CDR1 reads KGHSH; CDR2 reads LQKENI. CDR3 size: 14 residues. The CDR3 nucleotides read TGTGCCAGCTCACCACCACTAGGGGACTATGAGCAGTTCTTC. Translation gives CASSPPLGDYEQFF.

This clone occurred once. J is TRBJ2-3 and V is TRBV5-5; TRBD1 aligns across 12 bases. The ends lost 1 base at V and 1 base at J; junction bases unmatched: 10. The CDR3 length is 19 residues. Germline values: CDR1 SGHKS, CDR2 YYEKEE (reference sequence). CDR3 in amino acids: CASSLSRDRGRGGTDTQYF. The CDR3 DNA is TGTGCCAGCAGCTTGAGCCGGGACAGGGGGCGAGGGGGCACAGATACGCAGTATTTT.

The gene calls are TRBV7-2 and TRBJ1-5; TRBD1 aligns across 7 bases. The CDR3 is 14 amino acids. V shed 6 bases, J shed 7 bases, and the junction held 9 bases outside the gene matches. Germline CDR1 SGHTA, CDR2 FQGNSA. The CDR3 sequence: CASSYRGSWQPQHF. As DNA, the CDR3 is TGTGCCAGCAGTTACAGGGGTTCGTGGCAGCCCCAGCATTTT.

V is TRBV5-1 and J is TRBJ2-3; 10 bases are a match to TRBD2. This CDR3 comprises 15 residues. Germline V gene sequence: CDR1 SGHRS, CDR2 YFSETQ. V lost 0 bases, J lost 4 bases, and 2 bases stayed unmatched. CDR3 sequence (DNA): TGCGCCAGCAGCTTGGCCAGCGGGGGGGCAGATACGCAGTATTTT. Its protein is CASSLASGGADTQYF.

The chain uses TRBV2 and TRBJ2-7; no clear D gene. The CDR3 is 13 residues long. Germline V gene data show CDR1 as SNHLY and CDR2 as FYNNEI. The V gene lost 8 bases and the J gene lost 2 bases, with 13 bases spanning the gap. CDR3 in amino acids: CASSPSPPYEQYF. In nucleotides, the CDR3 is TGTGCCAGCTCCCCGAGCCCACCCTACGAGCAGTACTTC.

The chain links TRBV7-2 to TRBJ2-7; 9 positions agree with TRBD1. V lost 5 bases and J lost 3; bases outside the gene matches: 8. CDR3 length equals 15 residues. Germline CDR1 reads SGHTA; CDR2 reads FQGNSA. As DNA, the CDR3 is TGTGCCAGCAGCCCCCCAGACAGGGGGATCTACGAGCAGTACTTC. Its protein is CASSPPDRGIYEQYF.

The chain couples TRBV11-3 to TRBJ1-4; D possibly corresponds to TRBD1 (6 bases). Germline V gene data show CDR1 as SGHNT and CDR2 as YENEEA. V was shortened by 3 bases and J by 6 bases, with 14 bases between the two germline ends. The CDR3 length is 15 residues. The CDR3 loop is CASSFLGGADEKLFF. The CDR3 DNA is TGTGCCAGCAGCTTTTTAGGGGGGGCGGATGAAAAACTGTTTTTT.